This T cell receptor beta chain originates from a study of blood T cell repertoires in COVID-19. Study-level information: From the United States, Italy and Spain came samples of acute and convalescent COVID-19. PBMCs, B-cell-depleted T cells, or T cells were the source of the cDNA or gDNA that made up the material.

Per the study methods: Estimation of nucleated cell counts was performed using reference gene primer amplification. Sequencing used immunoSEQ multiplex PCR; TCRdb keeps in-frame clones, though not all of them. V, J and clone size derive from that table, while D and trimming were established from the DNA sequence. This repertoire shows roughly 200,000 clones, around 84% found once; its top ten account for 15% to 20%. V gave up 5 bases and J gave up 1 base, with 23 bases separating them. Germline CDR1 is SEHNR and CDR2 is FQNEAQ (reference sequence). CDR3 length: 18 residues. This TCR derives from a woman older than 75 with active or convalescent COVID-19. The sample consisted of peripheral blood. The J gene is TRBJ1-1, the V gene TRBV7-9; a possible D gene is TRBD1 (6 bases). CDR3 sequence reads: CASSPGGLLSHPNTEAFF. Here the CDR3 DNA reads TGTGCCAGCAGCCCGGGGGGGCTACTGAGCCACCCGAACACTGAAGCTTTCTTT. The full variable domain, completed using reference TRBV7-9 and TRBJ1-1, is DTGVSQNPRHKITKRGQNVTFRCDPISEHNRLYWYRQTLGQGPEFLTYFQNEAQLEKSRLLSDRFSAERPKGSFSTLEIQRTEQGDSAMYLCASSPGGLLSHPNTEAFFGQGTRLTVV.